Below, 10 T cell receptor beta chains from the same sample are listed, as sequenced in a study of shared clonotypes between healthy human individuals. Measured with immunoSEQ multiplex PCR; TCRdb has only the in-frame clones, and not every one. The sample consists of millions of clones, about 92% of them appearing once. Sequenced input: naive CD4+ T cells from PBMCs. Subset described: CD45RA+ positively selected. The receptors were sampled from a man aged 18 to 29 in good health. Some clones in this sample may be carry-over from other donors' samples.

J is TRBJ1-1 and V is TRBV28; no definite D call. This CDR3 has 14 amino acids. V was trimmed by 1 base and J by 4 bases, leaving 10 bases between them. Per germline, CDR1 MDHEN and CDR2 SYDVKM. CDR3 protein: CASSLFPDPTEAFF. In nucleotides, the CDR3 is TGTGCCAGCAGTTTATTCCCAGACCCCACTGAAGCTTTCTTT.

A note on this clone: The sample holds other DNA sequences that translate to the same CDR3. This sequence joins TRBV19 and TRBJ2-7; 9 bases match TRBD1. Trimming at V came to 5 bases and at J to 3 bases, leaving 2 bases not matched to a gene. CDR1 is LNHDA, CDR2 SQIVND, per germline (reference sequence). This CDR3 spans 13 amino acids. The CDR3 sequence: CASSSDRGYEQYF. The CDR3 nucleotides are TGTGCCAGTAGTTCGGACAGGGGCTACGAGCAGTACTTC.

The chain is built from TRBV25-1 and TRBJ2-3; 13 bases are a match to TRBD2. V lost 4 bases to trimming and J lost 0 bases; unmatched junction nucleotides: 4. The CDR3 runs to 17 residues. Germline V gene lookup returns CDR1 MGHDK and CDR2 SYGVNS. CDR3 region: CASSGGTSGTSTDTQYF. CDR3 nucleotide sequence: TGTGCCAGCAGTGGGGGGACTAGCGGGACGAGCACAGATACGCAGTATTTT.

This chain joins TRBV27 and TRBJ2-7; TRBD1 or TRBD2 may be the D gene (5 bases each). The CDR3 sequence is 14 residues long. Germline CDR1 reads MNHEY; CDR2 reads SMNVEV (reference sequence). V gave up 7 bases and J gave up 3 bases, with 16 bases separating them. The CDR3 DNA sequence: TGTGCCAGCACATGGGGGAGTCTTAACTACGAGCAGTACTTC. Protein: CASTWGSLNYEQYF.

The CDR3 sequence: CASSKSRDLSTDTQYF. DNA for the CDR3: TGCGCCAGCAGCAAATCGCGGGACCTAAGCACAGATACGCAGTATTTT. The chain is built from TRBV4-1 and TRBJ2-3, with D possibly TRBD2 on 6 matching bases. Trimming stripped 5 bases from V and 0 bases from J, with 15 bases between. Germline CDR1 is MGHRA and CDR2 is YSYEKL. The CDR3 covers 16 residues.

V is TRBV15 and J is TRBJ2-5, with unresolved D. This CDR3 region has 13 residues. Germline CDR1 is LNHNV and CDR2 is YYDKDF (reference sequence). V lost 3 bases and J 8 bases, leaving 13 bases between the germline ends. CDR3 coding DNA: TGTGCCACCAGCAGCACAACAATGCCTACCCAGTACTTC. Its translation is CATSSTTMPTQYF.

This clone was recorded once. The chain recombines TRBV6-5 with TRBJ2-6; a possible D gene is TRBD1 (6 bases). Germline CDR1 MNHEY, CDR2 SVGAGI. Trimming cost V 8 bases and J 4 bases, with 15 bases left between them. The CDR3 consists of 15 residues. The CDR3, as DNA: TGTGCCAGCGGGACCTTAGGACAGGGGGCCAACGTCCTGACTTTC. Its translation is CASGTLGQGANVLTF.

V usage is TRBV6-6 and J usage is TRBJ2-1; TRBD2 matches 15 bases. V lost 8 bases and J lost 6; bases outside the gene matches: 5. The CDR3 is made up of 15 amino acids. CDR1 is MNHNY, CDR2 SVGAGI, per germline (reference sequence). This CDR3 reads CASGLGLAGGNEQFF. The CDR3 region has the DNA TGTGCCAGCGGGTTGGGACTAGCGGGGGGCAATGAGCAGTTCTTC.

This chain joins TRBV2 and TRBJ1-1; D remains unclear. This CDR3 region has 13 residues. The ends were cut back, 8 bases at V and 5 bases at J, with 15 bases in the middle. From germline, CDR1 is SNHLY and CDR2 FYNNEI. CDR3 bases: TGTGCCAGCTGTGGTGAGAGGGAGACTGAAGCTTTCTTT. It yields the protein CASCGERETEAFF.

The chain has TRBV28 and TRBJ2-1; 9 nucleotides match TRBD2. CDR1 MDHEN and CDR2 SYDVKM come from the germline V gene. Unmatched junction bases numbered 14, after V lost 5 bases and J lost 9 bases. The CDR3 totals 16 residues. The CDR3 is CASSPAGASGVGEQFF. The CDR3 region has the DNA TGTGCCAGCAGTCCCGCGGGAGCTAGCGGGGTAGGTGAGCAGTTCTTC.